The next 15 T cell receptor beta chains were all read from a single sample in a study of shared clonotypes between healthy human individuals. Only in-frame clones appear in the TCRdb table, and some are missing; sequencing was by immunoSEQ multiplex PCR. Of about 2 million clones in the sample, roughly 95% were seen once. CD45RO-negative cells were positively selected for CCR7, leaving out terminally differentiated effector memory CD45RA+ cells. Source material: naive CD8+ T cells sorted from blood. The receptors originated from a man aged 18 to 30 in good health.

The CDR3 nucleotides are TGTGCCATCAGTGAAGCGCCCAATGAGCAGTTCTTC. This encodes CAISEAPNEQFF. This chain uses TRBV10-3 with TRBJ2-1; D is unclear. Germline-derived CDR1 and CDR2 are ENHRY and SYGVKD. V gave up 3 bases and J gave up 6 bases, with 6 bases separating them. The CDR3 has 12 residues.

The chain joins TRBV15 to TRBJ2-1; no definite D call. CDR3 length: 13 residues. V lost 0 bases and J lost 3, with 3 bases in between. Germline CDR1 LNHNV, CDR2 YYDKDF (reference sequence). The CDR3 DNA sequence: TGTGCCACCAGCAGAGATGGCTACAATGAGCAGTTCTTC. Its protein is CATSRDGYNEQFF.

The chain couples TRBV4-3 to TRBJ1-3; tentative D call: TRBD1 (6 bases). Looked up from germline, CDR1 is LGHNA and CDR2 is YSLEER. V lost 3 bases to trimming and J lost 5 bases, with 14 bases between them. The CDR3 runs 15 residues. CDR3 in amino acids: CASSQGWGARNTIYF. In nucleotides, the CDR3 is TGCGCCAGCAGCCAGGGCTGGGGGGCCCGAAACACCATATATTTT.

The chain recombines TRBV4-1 with TRBJ2-5; D possibly corresponds to TRBD1 (5 bases). In germline, CDR1 is MGHRA, CDR2 YSYEKL. V lost 1 base to trimming and J lost 0 bases, with 12 bases between them. CDR3 size: 16 residues. CDR3: CASSQGKPGHQETQYF. The CDR3 bases are TGCGCCAGCAGCCAAGGGAAGCCAGGGCACCAAGAGACCCAGTACTTC.

V gene TRBV2 combines with J gene TRBJ1-2; 8 nucleotides agree with TRBD1. The CDR3 sequence is 12 residues long. The J segment lost 8 bases and the V segment lost 6 bases, leaving 5 bases of the junction unmatched. Germline V gene sequence: CDR1 SNHLY, CDR2 FYNNEI. CDR3 region: CASRASGGGYTF. CDR3 sequence (DNA): TGTGCCAGCAGGGCCTCAGGGGGCGGCTACACCTTC.

To note about this clone: The sample holds other DNA sequences that translate to the same CDR3. The genes are TRBV7-9 and TRBJ2-5; 8 positions match TRBD2. The CDR3 extends over 14 amino acids. J was trimmed by 1 base and V by 4 bases; bases with no gene match: 2. CDR1 and CDR2 from the germline V gene are SEHNR and FQNEAQ (reference sequence). The CDR3 loop is CASSSGLVQETQYF. The DNA of the CDR3 is TGTGCCAGCAGCTCGGGACTAGTCCAAGAGACCCAGTACTTC.

Worth noting for this clone: This sample includes further DNA sequences coding for the same CDR3. The rearrangement links TRBV5-4 to TRBJ2-7; D not certain. The CDR3 totals 14 residues. Trimming stripped 0 bases from V and 2 bases from J, with 9 bases between. Germline CDR1 is SGHNT and CDR2 is YYREEE (reference sequence). CDR3 DNA sequence: TGTGCCAGCAGCTTGGAGGGTAGGACCTACGAGCAGTACTTC. Amino acid sequence: CASSLEGRTYEQYF.

This chain joins TRBV11-1 and TRBJ2-1; D not resolved. The V end was cut by 6 bases, the J end by 2 bases, with 17 bases between. This CDR3 region has 16 residues. Germline V lookup: CDR1 SGHAT, CDR2 FQDESV (reference sequence). Here the CDR3 DNA reads TGTGCCAGCAGAACAGCCGGTACATACCCCTACAATGAGCAGTTCTTC. Its protein is CASRTAGTYPYNEQFF.

The chain joins TRBV19 to TRBJ1-1; D not certain. Germline CDR1 reads LNHDA; CDR2 reads SQIVND (reference sequence). This CDR3 contains 13 residues. Trimming cost V 1 base and J 5 bases, with 8 bases left between them. CDR3 sequence: CASSIGAATEAFF. CDR3 DNA: TGTGCCAGTAGTATAGGAGCAGCTACTGAAGCTTTCTTT.

The table lists this clone with a count of one. The V gene is TRBV19, the J gene TRBJ1-1; D not certain. The CDR3 length is 15 residues. With 3 bases removed from V and 2 bases from J, the gap between germline ends came to 13 bases. The germline CDR1 and CDR2 sequences are LNHDA and SQIVND (reference sequence). This chain's CDR3 is CASSIYASPNTEAFF. Written as DNA, the CDR3 is TGTGCCAGTAGTATTTACGCCAGCCCAAACACTGAAGCTTTCTTT.

The chain employs TRBV5-1 and TRBJ2-1; D not certain. The CDR3 loop spans 15 amino acids. Germline assignment: CDR1 SGHRS and CDR2 YFSETQ. V was cut by 7 bases and J by 0 bases, with 14 bases left in between. CDR3 in DNA: TGCGCCAGCCAGATCGGTCCTTCCTCCTACAATGAGCAGTTCTTC. Protein product: CASQIGPSSYNEQFF.

This chain connects TRBV5-1 to TRBJ2-1; TRBD1 aligns across 11 bases. V lost 7 bases, J lost 4 bases, and 7 bases stayed unmatched. Germline V gene sequence: CDR1 SGHRS, CDR2 YFSETQ. The CDR3 is 15 residues long. The CDR3 DNA is TGCGCCAGCGAGCGGGGACAGGGGGTATACAATGAGCAGTTCTTC. Amino acids: CASERGQGVYNEQFF.

The chain combines TRBV4-1 with TRBJ2-5, with 10 nucleotides matching TRBD2. Judging by the DNA end, TRBJ2-7 fits better; the J call may be wrong. The CDR3 loop spans 15 amino acids. In germline, CDR1 is MGHRA, CDR2 YSYEKL. CDR3 coding DNA: TGCGCCAGCAGCCAAACTAGCGGGAATGGCTACGAGCAGTACTTC. This encodes CASSQTSGNGYEQYF.

The rearrangement links TRBV4-3 to TRBJ2-2, with D unresolved. With 0 bases removed from V and 6 bases from J, the gap between germline ends came to 17 bases. Germline assignment: CDR1 LGHNA and CDR2 YSLEER. The CDR3 runs to 17 residues. As DNA, the CDR3 is TGCGCCAGCAGCCAAGACCCCCCCCAAGGGTTGGCCGGGGAGCTGTTTTTT. Its protein product is CASSQDPPQGLAGELFF.

This sequence joins TRBV27 and TRBJ1-5; 7 bases are a match to TRBD1. The CDR3 consists of 13 residues. Per germline, CDR1 MNHEY and CDR2 SMNVEV (reference sequence). V lost 4 bases, J lost 5 bases, and 2 bases stayed unmatched. As DNA, the CDR3 is TGTGCCAGCAGTTGGGACAGTGATCAGCCCCAGCATTTT. Translated, it gives CASSWDSDQPQHF.